This T cell receptor (beta chain) appears in the sequencing data of a study of OX40 agonist ivuxolimab in advanced cancers. Study information: The patients received ivuxolimab by intravenous route every 2 weeks at 0.01 to 10 mg/kg. Eligibility rules accepted prior anti-PD-1, anti-PD-L1 or anti-CTLA-4 therapy, and approximately 40% had some. Overall study findings and caveats: By week 6 at 0.1 to 3.0 mg/kg, blood CD4+ and CD8+ T cells had expanded clonally. Near-lowest levels of clonal expansion characterized partial responders at 0.1-3.0 mg/kg.

A remark on this clone: Antigen specificity is unknown.

The method was immunoSEQ multiplex PCR; TCRdb's version includes in-frame clones alone and lacks a portion of them. The table lists roughly 43,000 clones, about 90% of them singletons. Germline lookup yields CDR1 MDHEN and CDR2 SYDVKM. The CDR3 sequence is 16 residues long. V shed 4 bases, J shed 4 bases, and the junction held 12 bases outside the gene matches. The source of this sequence is an adult with an advanced solid tumor such as melanoma, head and neck, liver or kidney cancer. V usage is TRBV28 and J usage is TRBJ1-2; 7 nucleotides line up with TRBD1. The sample consisted of CD4+ or CD8+ T cells sorted from blood, taken in a trial of the OX40 agonist ivuxolimab. The chain's CDR3 is CASSSPTFDRAYGYTF. DNA for the CDR3: TGTGCCAGCAGTTCACCAACCTTTGACAGGGCCTATGGCTACACCTTC.